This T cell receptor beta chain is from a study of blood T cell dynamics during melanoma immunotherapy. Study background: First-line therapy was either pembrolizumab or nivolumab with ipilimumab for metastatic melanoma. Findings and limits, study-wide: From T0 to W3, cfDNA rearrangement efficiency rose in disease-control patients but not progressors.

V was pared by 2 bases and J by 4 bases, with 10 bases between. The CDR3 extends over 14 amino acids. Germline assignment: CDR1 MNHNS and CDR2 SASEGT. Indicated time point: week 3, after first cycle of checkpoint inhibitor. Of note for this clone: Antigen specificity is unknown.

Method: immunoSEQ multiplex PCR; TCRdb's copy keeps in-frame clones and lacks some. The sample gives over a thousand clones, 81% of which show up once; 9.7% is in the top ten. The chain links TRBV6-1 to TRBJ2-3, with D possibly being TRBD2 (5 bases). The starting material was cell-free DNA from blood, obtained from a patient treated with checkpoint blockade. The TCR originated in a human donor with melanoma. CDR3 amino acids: CASSELGSADTQYF. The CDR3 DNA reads TGTGCCAGCAGTGAATTAGGGAGCGCAGATACGCAGTATTTT.